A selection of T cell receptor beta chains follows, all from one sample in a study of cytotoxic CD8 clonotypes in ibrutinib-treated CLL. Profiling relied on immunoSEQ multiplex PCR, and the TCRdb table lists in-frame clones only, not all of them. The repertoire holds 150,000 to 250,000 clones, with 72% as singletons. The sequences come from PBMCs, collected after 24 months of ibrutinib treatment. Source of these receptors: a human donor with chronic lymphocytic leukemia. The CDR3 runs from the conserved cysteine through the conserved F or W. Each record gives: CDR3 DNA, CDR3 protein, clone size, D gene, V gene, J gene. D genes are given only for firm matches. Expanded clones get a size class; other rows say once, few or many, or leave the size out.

TGTGCCAGCTCACCAGCACAGGGGTACTATGGCTACACCTTC	CASSPAQGYYGYTF	once	TRBD1	TRBV18	TRBJ1-2
TGTGCCAGCAGTTTCGGCAATGAGCAGTTCTTC	CASSFGNEQFF	NA	NA	TRBV27	TRBJ2-1
TGTGCCAGCAGTTACACGGGACGAAGACCAGATACGCAGTATTTT	CASSYTGRRPDTQYF	NA	NA	TRBV6-5	TRBJ2-3
TGTGCCAGCAGTACCGGGACTAGCGGGAAAGAGACCCAGTACTTC	CASSTGTSGKETQYF	few	TRBD2	TRBV7-2	TRBJ2-5
TGTGCCAGCAGTTTACCAGGGCCCTACAATGAGCAGTTCTTC	CASSLPGPYNEQFF	NA	NA	TRBV28	TRBJ2-1
TGTGCCAGCAGTGCCGCTAGGAACCAGCCCCAGCATTTT	CASSAARNQPQHF	NA	NA	TRBV6-5	TRBJ1-5
TGCCTCACAGGGTCGAGCTCTGGAAACACCATATATTTT	CLTGSSSGNTIYF	NA	NA	TRBV28	TRBJ1-3
TGTGCCAGCAGCTTCCGCCTGACAGGGACCCCTGGCTACACCTTC	CASSFRLTGTPGYTF	NA	TRBD1	TRBV5-6	TRBJ1-2
TGTGCCAGCGGGGACAGGGGGCGAGTATACAATGAGCAGTTCTTC	CASGDRGRVYNEQFF	NA	TRBD1	TRBV27	TRBJ2-1
TGCGCCAGCAGCCCCGGGGACAGGGGAGCATACGAGCAGTACTTC	CASSPGDRGAYEQYF	NA	TRBD1	TRBV4-1	TRBJ2-7
TGTGCCAGCAGCTTTTGGGACAGGCGGGAAGGGTCCCAGTACTTC	CASSFWDRREGSQYF	NA	TRBD1	TRBV5-4	TRBJ2-5
TGTGCCAGCTCAGAGAGTGCGGTGACTACCGGGGAGCTGTTTTTT	CASSESAVTTGELFF	NA	NA	TRBV18	TRBJ2-2
TGTGCCATCGTGGACCTAGCCAAAAACATTCAGTACTTC	CAIVDLAKNIQYF	NA	NA	TRBV10-3	TRBJ2-4
TGTGCCAGCGTACCTCGTCCTAACTATGGCTACACCTTC	CASVPRPNYGYTF	NA	NA	TRBV6-5	TRBJ1-2
TGTGCCTGGAGGGACAGTCCCTACACTGAAGCTTTCTTT	CAWRDSPYTEAFF	once	NA	TRBV30	TRBJ1-1
TGCGCCAGCAGCCAAGATCGTGCAGCTAGCAATCAGCCCCAGCATTTT	CASSQDRAASNQPQHF	NA	NA	TRBV4-3	TRBJ1-5
TGTGCCAGCAGCCAGGCTACTACAGGGACAGGCCAATACTTC	CASSQATTGTGQYF	once	TRBD1	TRBV7-8	TRBJ2-5
TGTGCCATCGGAAGGCAGAACACTGAAGCTTTCTTT	CAIGRQNTEAFF	NA	NA	TRBV10-3	TRBJ1-1
TGTGCCAGCAGTGGAGTGGGGAAAGAGACCCAGTACTTC	CASSGVGKETQYF	NA	NA	TRBV5-6	TRBJ2-5
TGTGCCAGTAGTGAACAGGGGACGGCAGAGACCCAGTACTTC	CASSEQGTAETQYF	few	TRBD1	TRBV19	TRBJ2-5
TGCAGCGTTGAAGCAGGGAATGGCTACACCTTC	CSVEAGNGYTF	few	NA	TRBV29-1	TRBJ1-2
TGTGCCAGCAGTTCCATCGGGGACTACTATGGCTACACCTTC	CASSSIGDYYGYTF	NA	NA	TRBV6-5	TRBJ1-2
TGTGCCAGCAGTTACCCAGGGACAGAGAACACTGAAGCTTTCTTT	CASSYPGTENTEAFF	NA	TRBD1	TRBV6-5	TRBJ1-1
TGTGCCAGTCGCTCTCTCGAGGCGAACACTGAAGCTTTCTTT	CASRSLEANTEAFF	NA	NA	TRBV19	TRBJ1-1
TGTGCCAGCAGCGTATGGCCTACCTCGGGCACAGATACGCAGTATTTT	CASSVWPTSGTDTQYF	NA	NA	TRBV9	TRBJ2-3
TGTGCCAGCAGCGACAGAACAGGGGGTAAGCAGTACTTC	CASSDRTGGKQYF	NA	TRBD1	TRBV9	TRBJ2-7
TGTGCCAGCGGAGCAAGACAGGGAACCCTAGGCACTGAAGCTTTCTTT	CASGARQGTLGTEAFF	NA	TRBD1	TRBV11-2	TRBJ1-1
TGCGCCAGCAGCCAAGATAGCGATGGGGGAGATACGCAGTATTTT	CASSQDSDGGDTQYF	NA	NA	TRBV4-3	TRBJ2-3
TGCGCCAGCAGCCAGCTGACTAGCGGGAGTCGGTACAATGAGCAGTTCTTC	CASSQLTSGSRYNEQFF	NA	TRBD2	TRBV4-1	TRBJ2-1
TGTGCCAGCTCACCATCCGGGACAGGGGAGTTAACTGAAGCTTTCTTT	CASSPSGTGELTEAFF	NA	TRBD1	TRBV18	TRBJ1-1
TGTGCCAGCAGCTTAGTCGTAGTAAACTATGGCTACACCTTC	CASSLVVVNYGYTF	NA	NA	TRBV7-2	TRBJ1-2
TGCGCCAGCAGCCAACTCCGGGACAGGGGCCTCGGGGTTTATGGCTACACCTTC	CASSQLRDRGLGVYGYTF	NA	TRBD1	TRBV4-3	TRBJ1-2
TGTGCCAGCAGCCAAGAGGCACTAGCGGAGGGAGATACGCAGTATTTT	CASSQEALAEGDTQYF	NA	TRBD2	TRBV14	TRBJ2-3
TGTGCCAGCAGCGCCGCCAGTTCCTCTGGGGCCAACGTCCTGACTTTC	CASSAASSSGANVLTF	NA	NA	TRBV6-6	TRBJ2-6
TGCGCCAGCAGTCAACTACTAGCGGAAATATGTACAGATACGCAGTATTTT	CASSQLLAEICTDTQYF	NA	TRBD2	TRBV23-1	TRBJ2-3
TGTGCCAGCAGCTTGGCCGGGAGGGGACTAGACTCCTACAATGAGCAGTTCTTC	CASSLAGRGLDSYNEQFF	NA	TRBD2	TRBV5-5	TRBJ2-1
TGTGCCAGCAGGCGTGGCGGCTCCTACGAGCAGTACTTC	CASRRGGSYEQYF	few	NA	TRBV7-9	TRBJ2-7
TGTGCCAGCAGTTCCGGGACAGGGGTTTACTCCTACGAGCAGTACTTC	CASSSGTGVYSYEQYF	few	TRBD1	TRBV5-5	TRBJ2-7
TGTGCCAGCAGCCCAGCGACACTCACCTACGAGCAGTACTTC	CASSPATLTYEQYF	NA	NA	TRBV7-8	TRBJ2-7
TGTGCCAGCAGCCGGGGACTAGCATCGCAAGAGACCCAGTACTTC	CASSRGLASQETQYF	few	TRBD2	TRBV6-5	TRBJ2-5
TGTGCCAGCTCACAGGGACAGGGCACCATTGGGGAGCAGTACTTC	CASSQGQGTIGEQYF	few	TRBD1	TRBV18	TRBJ2-7
TGTGCCAGCAGCCCTACAGGGGTCGAGACCCAGTACTTC	CASSPTGVETQYF	few	TRBD1	TRBV11-2	TRBJ2-5
TGTGCCAGCAGCCCCTCTAGCTGGGAGACCCAGTACTTC	CASSPSSWETQYF	NA	NA	TRBV5-4	TRBJ2-5
TGCGCCAGCAGCTTGGCGTCTAGCGGGAGGGCCTGGGGGACCCAGTACTTC	CASSLASSGRAWGTQYF	NA	TRBD2	TRBV5-1	TRBJ2-5
TGTGCCAGCAGCCCCCTAGCCGAGCAGTACTTC	CASSPLAEQYF	NA	NA	TRBV7-8	TRBJ2-7
TGCAGCGTACTAATTAGGGGCCGAAACCTCTCCTACGAGCAGTACTTC	CSVLIRGRNLSYEQYF	NA	NA	TRBV29-1	TRBJ2-7
TGTGCCAGCAGCTTAGCTTTGGGGGCTAGCGGGAGGTTACGAGGGGAGCTGTTTTTT	CASSLALGASGRLRGELFF	NA	TRBD2	TRBV7-8	TRBJ2-2
TGTGCCAGCAGATCTCAGGGGGCAGTTGAAGCTTTCTTT	CASRSQGAVEAFF	NA	TRBD1	TRBV28	TRBJ1-1
TGCGCCAGCAGCCAAGGGCAGGGCACAGGGCATAGCTATGGCTACACCTTC	CASSQGQGTGHSYGYTF	NA	NA	TRBV4-1	TRBJ1-2
TGCGCCAGCAGCTTCACAGGGCTCCTCGACACCGGGGAGCTGTTTTTT	CASSFTGLLDTGELFF	NA	NA	TRBV5-1	TRBJ2-2
TGTGCCAGCAGTCCAGGACAGTCGAACTATGGCTACACCTTC	CASSPGQSNYGYTF	few	NA	TRBV5-4	TRBJ1-2
TGCGCCAGCAGCCAAGGGACTAGCGGGTATGAGCAGTACTTC	CASSQGTSGYEQYF	NA	TRBD2	TRBV5-1	TRBJ2-7
TGCGCCAGCAGCCCCGGGACACATAGCAATCAGCCCCAGCATTTT	CASSPGTHSNQPQHF	NA	NA	TRBV5-1	TRBJ1-5